The rows below give T cell receptor beta chains drawn from one sample of a study of shared clonotypes between healthy human individuals. Using immunoSEQ multiplex PCR, the repertoire was profiled, and TCRdb retains in-frame clones only, with some absent. The data hold about 2.4 million clones, with approximately 94% observed a single time. The sample was naive CD4+ T cells sorted from blood. The receptors were gathered from a man aged 18 to 30 in good health. Both conserved end residues are trimmed from each CDR3. The order of the fields is J gene, V gene, clone size, CDR3 protein. Clone size is given for some rows only: seen once, a few or many times, or a class if the clone is expanded.

>TRBJ2-7|TRBV2|-
ASRTTGYYEQY
>TRBJ2-5|TRBV5-4|-
ASSLLAGGNKETQY
>TRBJ2-2|TRBV10-1|-
AGQGNPSGELF
>TRBJ1-1|TRBV6-6|-
ASSPRQGAKTEAF
>TRBJ2-1|TRBV5-4|-
ASSLGGQGAFNEQF
>TRBJ2-3|TRBV27|-
ASSPTGGGLIRDTQY
>TRBJ2-7|TRBV5-1|-
ASSPGSTFTYEQY
>TRBJ2-2|TRBV18|-
ASSPPLAGGANTGELF
>TRBJ2-5|TRBV5-1|-
ASSLGAGRGQETQY
>TRBJ2-7|TRBV6-5|once
ASSYRGSAYEQY
>TRBJ1-1|TRBV30|-
AWEDRPVTEAF
>TRBJ2-4|TRBV28|-
ASSSAGTGAKNIQY
>TRBJ2-5|TRBV18|-
ASSLNFQETQY
>TRBJ2-1|TRBV9|-
ASSVEAGGFAEGSYNEQF
>TRBJ2-7|TRBV25-1|-
ASSDPRQGTHEQY
>TRBJ1-3|TRBV7-2|-
ASSQYRDSGNTIY
>TRBJ2-5|TRBV5-1|-
ASSISGSGGETQY
>TRBJ2-1|TRBV7-7|-
ASSALLAGGKSSYNEQF
>TRBJ2-3|TRBV7-7|-
ASSLGGRTDTQY
>TRBJ1-1|TRBV5-1|-
ASSLGQVNTEAF
>TRBJ2-1|TRBV5-1|-
ASSRRGSIDEQF
>TRBJ2-3|TRBV7-2|once
ASSLGPATDTQY
>TRBJ2-5|TRBV2|once
ASTVAGGRETQY
>TRBJ1-2|TRBV10-3|-
AISESGERSGYT
>TRBJ2-3|TRBV5-6|-
ASSFRRLDPDTQY
>TRBJ2-1|TRBV5-1|-
ASSLVGTSGSDEQF
>TRBJ1-1|TRBV5-6|few
ASSPYGQGPGVAF
>TRBJ2-4|TRBV7-2|-
ASSLDRIAKNIQY
>TRBJ2-3|TRBV28|-
ASTRQGDGTDTQY
>TRBJ2-1|TRBV14|-
ASSPGLAGGTQF
>TRBJ2-1|TRBV19|-
ASGQGGRYNEQF
>TRBJ2-1|TRBV7-2|-
ASSSAGGSYNEQF
>TRBJ2-1|TRBV2|-
ASTTNYNEQF
>TRBJ1-1|TRBV6-6|-
ASRKTGADTEAF
>TRBJ2-1|TRBV7-9|-
AGGRDLKMEQF
>TRBJ1-2|TRBV30|few
AWSVRGNYGYT
>TRBJ1-5|TRBV10-3|-
AISESKVADSNQPQH
>TRBJ1-1|TRBV5-1|-
ASSAAWTRGQGVTEAF
>TRBJ2-5|TRBV6-5|-
ASSSSRGRETQY
>TRBJ2-3|TRBV18|-
ASSPSIPRSDTQY
>TRBJ2-3|TRBV9|-
ASSSERGLTDTQY
>TRBJ2-2|TRBV5-1|-
ASSFNRANTGELF
>TRBJ2-3|TRBV9|-
ASSDRYTDTQY
>TRBJ1-2|TRBV2|-
ASSVAENYGYT
>TRBJ1-5|TRBV27|once
ASSLTGPRHQPQH